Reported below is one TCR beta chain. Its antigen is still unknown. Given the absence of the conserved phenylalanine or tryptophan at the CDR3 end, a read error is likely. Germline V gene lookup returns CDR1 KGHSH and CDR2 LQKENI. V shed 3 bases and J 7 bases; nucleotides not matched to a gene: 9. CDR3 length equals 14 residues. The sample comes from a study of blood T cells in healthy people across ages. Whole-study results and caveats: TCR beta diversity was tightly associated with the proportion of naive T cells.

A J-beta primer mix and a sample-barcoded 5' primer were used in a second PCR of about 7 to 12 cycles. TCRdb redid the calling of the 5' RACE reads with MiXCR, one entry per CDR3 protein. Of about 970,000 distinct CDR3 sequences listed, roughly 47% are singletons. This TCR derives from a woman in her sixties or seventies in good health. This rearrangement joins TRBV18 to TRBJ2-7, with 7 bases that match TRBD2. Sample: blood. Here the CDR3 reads CASSPGGSSAEQYL. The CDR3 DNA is TGTGCCAGCTCACCTGGCGGGAGTTCAGCTGAGCAGTACTTA.